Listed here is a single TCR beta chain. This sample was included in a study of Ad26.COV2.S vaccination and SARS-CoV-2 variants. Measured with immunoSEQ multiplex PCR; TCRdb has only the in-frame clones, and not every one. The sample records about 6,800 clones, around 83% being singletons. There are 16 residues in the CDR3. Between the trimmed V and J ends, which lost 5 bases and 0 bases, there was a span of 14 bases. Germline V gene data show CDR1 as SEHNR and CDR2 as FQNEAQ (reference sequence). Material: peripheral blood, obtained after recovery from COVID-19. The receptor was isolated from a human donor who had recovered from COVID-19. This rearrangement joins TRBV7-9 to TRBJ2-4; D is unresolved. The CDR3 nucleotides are TGTGCCAGCAGCAGTCTCGCAGGTTTAGCCAAAAACATTCAGTACTTC. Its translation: CASSSLAGLAKNIQYF.